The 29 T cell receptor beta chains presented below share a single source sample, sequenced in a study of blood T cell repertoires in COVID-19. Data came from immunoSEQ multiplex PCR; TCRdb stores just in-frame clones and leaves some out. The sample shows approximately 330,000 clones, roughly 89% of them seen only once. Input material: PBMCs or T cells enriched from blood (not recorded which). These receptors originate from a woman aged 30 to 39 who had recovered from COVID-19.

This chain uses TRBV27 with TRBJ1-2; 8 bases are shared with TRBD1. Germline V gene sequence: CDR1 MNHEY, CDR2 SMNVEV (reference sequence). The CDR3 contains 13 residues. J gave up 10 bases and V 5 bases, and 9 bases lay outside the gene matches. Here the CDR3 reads CASSVTGGSDYTF. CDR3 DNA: TGTGCCAGCAGTGTAACAGGGGGTAGTGACTACACCTTC.

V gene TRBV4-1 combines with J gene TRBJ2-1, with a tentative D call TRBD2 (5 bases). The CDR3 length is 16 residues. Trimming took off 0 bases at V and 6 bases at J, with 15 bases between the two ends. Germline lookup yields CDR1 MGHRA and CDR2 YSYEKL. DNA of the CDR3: TGCGCCAGCAGCCAAGATCGACTACTCCTTGCCAATGAGCAGTTCTTC. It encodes CASSQDRLLLANEQFF.

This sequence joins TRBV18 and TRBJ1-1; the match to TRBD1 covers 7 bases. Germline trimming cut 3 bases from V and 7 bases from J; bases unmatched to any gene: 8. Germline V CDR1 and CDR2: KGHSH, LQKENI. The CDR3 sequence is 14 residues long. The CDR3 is CASSPTTGRFEAFF. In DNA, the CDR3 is TGTGCCAGCTCACCGACGACAGGGAGGTTTGAAGCTTTCTTT.

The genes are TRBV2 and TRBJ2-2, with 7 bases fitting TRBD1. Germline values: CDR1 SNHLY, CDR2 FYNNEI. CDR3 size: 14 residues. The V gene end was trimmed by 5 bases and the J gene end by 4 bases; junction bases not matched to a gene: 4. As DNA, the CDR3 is TGTGCCAGCAGTCCAAGGGGGCGCACCGGGGAGCTGTTTTTT. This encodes CASSPRGRTGELFF.

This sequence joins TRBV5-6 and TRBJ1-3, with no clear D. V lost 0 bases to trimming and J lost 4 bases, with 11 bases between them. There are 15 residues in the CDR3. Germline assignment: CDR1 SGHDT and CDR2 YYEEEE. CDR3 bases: TGTGCCAGCAGCTTGGGAATATCGAGAGGAAACACCATATATTTT. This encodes CASSLGISRGNTIYF.

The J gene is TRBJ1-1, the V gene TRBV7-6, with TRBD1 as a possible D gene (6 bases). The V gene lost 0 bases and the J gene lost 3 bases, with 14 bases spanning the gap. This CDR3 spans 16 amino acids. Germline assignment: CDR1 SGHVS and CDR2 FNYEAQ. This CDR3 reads CASSLARAGVDTEAFF. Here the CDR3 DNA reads TGTGCCAGCAGCTTAGCGCGGGCAGGGGTGGACACTGAAGCTTTCTTT.

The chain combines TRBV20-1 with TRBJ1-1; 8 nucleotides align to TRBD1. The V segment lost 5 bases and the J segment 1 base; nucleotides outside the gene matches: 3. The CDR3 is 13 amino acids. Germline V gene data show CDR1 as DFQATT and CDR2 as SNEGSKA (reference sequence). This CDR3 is CSAGGQGNTEAFF. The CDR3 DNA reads TGCAGTGCTGGTGGACAGGGGAACACTGAAGCTTTCTTT.

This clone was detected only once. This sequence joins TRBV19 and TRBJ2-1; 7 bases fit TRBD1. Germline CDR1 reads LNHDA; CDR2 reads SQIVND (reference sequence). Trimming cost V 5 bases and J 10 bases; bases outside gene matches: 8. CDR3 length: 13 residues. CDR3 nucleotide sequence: TGTGCCAGTAGTTCCACAGGGGTATGGGAGCAGTTCTTC. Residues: CASSSTGVWEQFF. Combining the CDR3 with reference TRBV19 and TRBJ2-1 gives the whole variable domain DGGITQSPKYLFRKEGQNVTLSCEQNLNHDAMYWYRQDPGQGLRLIYYSQIVNDFQKGDIAEGYSVSREKKESFPLTVTSAQKNPTAFYLCASSSTGVWEQFFGPGTRLTVL.

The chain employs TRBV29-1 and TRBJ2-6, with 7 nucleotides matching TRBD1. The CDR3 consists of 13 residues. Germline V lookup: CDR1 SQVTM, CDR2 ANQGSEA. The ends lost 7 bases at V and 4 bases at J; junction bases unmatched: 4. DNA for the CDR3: TGCAGCGCCGAGGGGGCGGGGGCCAACGTCCTGACTTTC. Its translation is CSAEGAGANVLTF.

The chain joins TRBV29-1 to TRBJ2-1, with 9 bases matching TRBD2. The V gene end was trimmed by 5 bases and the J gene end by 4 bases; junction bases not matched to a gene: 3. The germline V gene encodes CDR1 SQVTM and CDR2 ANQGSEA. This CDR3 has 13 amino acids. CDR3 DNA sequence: TGCAGCGTTCATAGCGGGAGTTACAATGAGCAGTTCTTC. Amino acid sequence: CSVHSGSYNEQFF.

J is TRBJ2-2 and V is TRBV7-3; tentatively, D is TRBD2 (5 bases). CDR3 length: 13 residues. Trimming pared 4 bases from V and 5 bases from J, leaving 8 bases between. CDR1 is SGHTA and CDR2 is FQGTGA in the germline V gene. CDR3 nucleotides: TGTGCCAGCAGCTCCGGGATAACCGGGGAGCTGTTTTTT. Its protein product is CASSSGITGELFF.

The CDR3 is CASSIGPGHRVQPQHF. Here the CDR3 DNA reads TGTGCCAGTAGTATAGGCCCGGGACACCGCGTTCAGCCCCAGCATTTT. This chain links TRBV19 with TRBJ1-5, with D possibly matching TRBD1 (6 bases). Trimming shortened V by 1 base and J by 6 bases, and 16 bases separated the two germline ends. Germline V gene data show CDR1 as LNHDA and CDR2 as SQIVND (reference sequence). CDR3 length: 16 residues.

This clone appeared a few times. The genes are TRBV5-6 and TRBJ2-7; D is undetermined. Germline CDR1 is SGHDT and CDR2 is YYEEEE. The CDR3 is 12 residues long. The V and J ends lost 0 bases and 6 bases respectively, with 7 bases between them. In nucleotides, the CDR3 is TGTGCCAGCAGCTTGGGCGTCGCCGAGCAGTACTTC. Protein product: CASSLGVAEQYF.

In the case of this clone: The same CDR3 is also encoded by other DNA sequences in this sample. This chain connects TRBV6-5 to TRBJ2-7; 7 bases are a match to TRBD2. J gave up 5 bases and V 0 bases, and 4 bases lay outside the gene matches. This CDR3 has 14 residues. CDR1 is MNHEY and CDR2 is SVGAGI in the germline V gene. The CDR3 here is CASSYSRGDHEQYF. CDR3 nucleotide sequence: TGTGCCAGCAGTTACTCACGGGGGGACCACGAGCAGTACTTC.

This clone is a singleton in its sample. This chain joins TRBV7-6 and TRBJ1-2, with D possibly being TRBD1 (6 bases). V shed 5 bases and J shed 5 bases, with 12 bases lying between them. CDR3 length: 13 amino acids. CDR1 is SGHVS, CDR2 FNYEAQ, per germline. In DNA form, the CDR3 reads TGTGCCAGCAGCCTACCGAGGGGGTATGGCTACACCTTC. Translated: CASSLPRGYGYTF. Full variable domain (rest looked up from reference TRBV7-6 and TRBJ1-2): GAGVSQSPRYKVTKRGQDVALRCDPISGHVSLYWYRQALGQGPEFLTYFNYEAQQDKSGLPNDRFSAERPEGSISTLTIQRTEQRDSAMYRCASSLPRGYGYTFGSGTRLTVV.

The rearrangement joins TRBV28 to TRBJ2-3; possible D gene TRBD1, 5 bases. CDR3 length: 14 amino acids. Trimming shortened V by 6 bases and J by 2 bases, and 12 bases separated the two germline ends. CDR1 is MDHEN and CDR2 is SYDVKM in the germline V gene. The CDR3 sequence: CASSRSGNTDTQYF. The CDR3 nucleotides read TGTGCCAGCAGCCGTTCAGGGAACACAGATACGCAGTATTTT. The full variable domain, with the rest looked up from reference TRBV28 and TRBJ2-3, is DVKVTQSSRYLVKRTGEKVFLECVQDMDHENMFWYRQDPGLGLRLIYFSYDVKMKEKGDIPEGYSVSREKKERFSLILESASTNQTSMYLCASSRSGNTDTQYFGPGTRLTVL.

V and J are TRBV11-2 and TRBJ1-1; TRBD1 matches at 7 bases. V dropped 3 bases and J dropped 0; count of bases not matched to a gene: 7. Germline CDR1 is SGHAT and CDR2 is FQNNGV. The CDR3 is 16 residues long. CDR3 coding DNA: TGTGCCAGCAGCTTTCCGGGACAGCTGATGAACACTGAAGCTTTCTTT. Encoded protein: CASSFPGQLMNTEAFF.

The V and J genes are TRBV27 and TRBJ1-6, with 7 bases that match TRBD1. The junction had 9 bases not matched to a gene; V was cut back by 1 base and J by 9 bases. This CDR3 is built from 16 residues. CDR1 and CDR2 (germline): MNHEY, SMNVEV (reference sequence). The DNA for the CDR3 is TGTGCCAGCAGTTTATTCCCGAACCAGGGGGGTTCACCCCTCCACTTT. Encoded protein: CASSLFPNQGGSPLHF.

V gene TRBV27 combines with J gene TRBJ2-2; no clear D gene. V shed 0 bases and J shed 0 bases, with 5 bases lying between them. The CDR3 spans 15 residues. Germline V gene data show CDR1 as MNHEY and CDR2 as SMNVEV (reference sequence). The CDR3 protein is CASSLSTPNTGELFF. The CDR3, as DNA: TGTGCCAGCAGTTTATCGACTCCGAACACCGGGGAGCTGTTTTTT.

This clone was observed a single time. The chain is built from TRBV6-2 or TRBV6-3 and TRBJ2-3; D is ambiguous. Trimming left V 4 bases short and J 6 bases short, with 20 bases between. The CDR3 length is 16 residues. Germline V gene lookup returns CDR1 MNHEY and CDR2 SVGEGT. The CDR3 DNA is TGTGCCAGCAGTTCCCTCATCTCCCGAGTATTGGATACGCAGTATTTT. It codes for CASSSLISRVLDTQYF.

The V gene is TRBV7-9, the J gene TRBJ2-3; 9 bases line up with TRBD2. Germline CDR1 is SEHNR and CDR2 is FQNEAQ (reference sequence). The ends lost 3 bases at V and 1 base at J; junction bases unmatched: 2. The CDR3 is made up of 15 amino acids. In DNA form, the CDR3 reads TGTGCCAGCAGCTTTCGCGGGAGGGGCACAGATACGCAGTATTTT. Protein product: CASSFRGRGTDTQYF.

CDR3 loop: CAQSRDSFHEQYF. As DNA, the CDR3 is TGTGCCCAGTCACGGGATTCTTTCCACGAGCAGTACTTC. The chain uses TRBV30 and TRBJ2-7; possible D gene TRBD2, 5 bases. The V gene's germline CDR1 is GTSNPN and CDR2 SVGIG (reference sequence). CDR3 length equals 13 residues. Deletions cut 8 bases from V and 5 bases from J, with 19 bases between.

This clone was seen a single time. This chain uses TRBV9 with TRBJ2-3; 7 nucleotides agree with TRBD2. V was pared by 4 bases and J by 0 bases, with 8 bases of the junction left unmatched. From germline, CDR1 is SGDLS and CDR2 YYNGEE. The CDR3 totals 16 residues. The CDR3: CASSPFGGGSTDTQYF. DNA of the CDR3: TGTGCCAGCAGCCCCTTTGGGGGGGGTAGCACAGATACGCAGTATTTT. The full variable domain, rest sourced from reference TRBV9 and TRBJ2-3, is DSGVTQTPKHLITATGQRVTLRCSPRSGDLSVYWYQQSLDQGLQFLIQYYNGEERAKGNILERFSAQQFPDLHSELNLSSLELGDSALYFCASSPFGGGSTDTQYFGPGTRLTVL.

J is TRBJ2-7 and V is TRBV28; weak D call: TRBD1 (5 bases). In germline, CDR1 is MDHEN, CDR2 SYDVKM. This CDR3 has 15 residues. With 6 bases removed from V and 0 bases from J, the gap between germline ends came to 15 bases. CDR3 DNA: TGTGCCAGCAGCCCAGACAGCATGGGCTCCTACGAGCAGTACTTC. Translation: CASSPDSMGSYEQYF.

In DNA form, the CDR3 reads TGTGCCAGTAGTACGAACACACCAGGATCGACTAGCGGGGCCCAAGAGACCCAGTACTTC. It yields the protein CASSTNTPGSTSGAQETQYF. This chain links TRBV19 with TRBJ2-5; 11 bases fit TRBD2. Germline V CDR1 and CDR2: LNHDA, SQIVND (reference sequence). The CDR3 has 20 residues. The ends lost 4 bases at V and 1 base at J; junction bases unmatched: 17. The full variable domain, its missing parts supplied by reference TRBV19 and TRBJ2-5, is DGGITQSPKYLFRKEGQNVTLSCEQNLNHDAMYWYRQDPGQGLRLIYYSQIVNDFQKGDIAEGYSVSREKKESFPLTVTSAQKNPTAFYLCASSTNTPGSTSGAQETQYFGPGTRLLVL.

The CDR3 bases are TGCGCCAGCAGCCAAGTATCCAGGTCCAACGAGCAGTACTTC. Translating gives CASSQVSRSNEQYF. The chain employs TRBV4-1 and TRBJ2-7; D remains ambiguous. Germline CDR1 and CDR2: MGHRA and YSYEKL. The CDR3 spans 14 residues. V was pared by 1 base and J by 5 bases, with 12 bases between.

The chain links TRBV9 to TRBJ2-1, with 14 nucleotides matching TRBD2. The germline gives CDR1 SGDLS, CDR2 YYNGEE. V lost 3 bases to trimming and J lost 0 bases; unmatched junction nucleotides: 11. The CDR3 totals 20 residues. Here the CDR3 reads CASSAAPGLAGALSYNEQFF. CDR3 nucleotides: TGTGCCAGCAGCGCAGCCCCGGGACTAGCGGGAGCACTCTCCTACAATGAGCAGTTCTTC.

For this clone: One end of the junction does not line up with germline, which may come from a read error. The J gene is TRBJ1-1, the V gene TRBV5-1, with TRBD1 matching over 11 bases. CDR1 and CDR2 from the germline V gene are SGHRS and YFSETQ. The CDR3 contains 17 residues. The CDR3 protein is CASCFAGDRGKASEAFF. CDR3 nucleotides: TGCGCCAGCTGCTTCGCCGGGGACAGGGGGAAAGCGAGTGAAGCTTTCTTT. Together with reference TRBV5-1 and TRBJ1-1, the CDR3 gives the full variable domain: KAGVTQTPRYLIKTRGQQVTLSCSPISGHRSVSWYQQTPGQGLQFLFEYFSETQRNKGNFPGRFSGRQFSNSRSEMNVSTLELGDSALYLCASCFAGDRGKASEAFFGQGTRLTVV.

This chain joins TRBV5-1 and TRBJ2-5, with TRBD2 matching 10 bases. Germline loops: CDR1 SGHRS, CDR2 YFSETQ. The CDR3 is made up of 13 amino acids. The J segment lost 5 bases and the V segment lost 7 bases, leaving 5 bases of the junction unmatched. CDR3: CASGLAGGETQYF. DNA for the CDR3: TGCGCCAGCGGTTTAGCGGGAGGCGAGACCCAGTACTTC.